Below are 12 T cell receptor beta chains sequenced from a single sample in a study of shared clonotypes between healthy human individuals. Only in-frame clones appear in the TCRdb table, and some are missing; sequencing was by immunoSEQ multiplex PCR. The sample has fewer than 700,000 clones, around 78% seen once. Material for sequencing was PBMCs. The receptors originated from a middle-aged woman in good health. Some clones in this sample may be carry-over from other donors' samples.

This clone was found a few times. V gene TRBV4-2 combines with J gene TRBJ2-3; TRBD2 is a possible D gene (6 bases). The CDR3 loop spans 16 amino acids. The V end was cut by 4 bases, the J end by 1 base, with 15 bases between. Germline loops: CDR1 LGHNA, CDR2 YNFKEQ. The CDR3 region is CASSPEGRDRTDTQYF. CDR3 bases: TGTGCCAGCAGCCCTGAGGGGCGGGACCGCACAGATACGCAGTATTTT.

The chain recombines TRBV5-1 with TRBJ2-3, with 8 bases lining up with TRBD1. The CDR3 is made up of 15 amino acids. The germline gives CDR1 SGHRS, CDR2 YFSETQ. The trim removed 4 bases at V and 4 bases at J, leaving 8 bases unmatched. The chain's CDR3 is CASSPGQGFSDTQYF. The DNA of the CDR3 is TGCGCCAGCAGCCCCGGACAGGGATTTTCAGATACGCAGTATTTT.

The chain uses TRBV5-1 and TRBJ1-2, with D unclear. The CDR3 contains 14 residues. Between the trimmed V and J ends, which lost 0 bases and 4 bases, there was a span of 10 bases. CDR1 and CDR2 from the germline V gene are SGHRS and YFSETQ. This chain's CDR3 is CASSLAEGFYGYTF. In nucleotides, the CDR3 is TGCGCCAGCAGCTTGGCCGAGGGTTTCTATGGCTACACCTTC.

The chain has TRBV30 and TRBJ1-5; D is ambiguous. The ends were cut back, 0 bases at V and 5 bases at J, with 8 bases in the middle. Germline V CDR1 and CDR2: GTSNPN, SVGIG (reference sequence). There are 13 residues in the CDR3. The CDR3 spells CAWSVQADQPQHF. DNA for the CDR3: TGTGCCTGGAGTGTTCAGGCGGATCAGCCCCAGCATTTT.

The chain combines TRBV30 with TRBJ2-1; 7 bases agree with TRBD2. The junction had 12 bases not matched to a gene; V was cut back by 4 bases and J by 3 bases. CDR1 is GTSNPN and CDR2 is SVGIG in the germline V gene (reference sequence). The CDR3 totals 16 residues. As DNA, the CDR3 is TGTGCCTGGACCTCAGGAAGGGCTAGCGGCTACAATGAGCAGTTCTTC. Translated: CAWTSGRASGYNEQFF.

This chain joins TRBV27 and TRBJ1-2, with D perhaps TRBD1 (6 bases). This CDR3 is 13 amino acids long. Germline CDR1 reads MNHEY; CDR2 reads SMNVEV (reference sequence). Trimming pared 6 bases from V and 0 bases from J, leaving 8 bases between. In DNA, the CDR3 is TGTGCCAGCAGCCGGACAGCTAACTATGGCTACACCTTC. It is translated as CASSRTANYGYTF.

The chain recombines TRBV7-2 with TRBJ1-4; D is uncertain. From germline, CDR1 is SGHTA and CDR2 FQGNSA. The length of the CDR3 is 12 residues. Trimming took off 5 bases at V and 8 bases at J, with 9 bases between the two ends. The CDR3 here is CASSRVGEKLFF. As DNA, the CDR3 is TGTGCCAGCAGCCGGGTAGGGGAAAAACTGTTTTTT.

This chain joins TRBV2 and TRBJ1-1; TRBD1 aligns across 9 bases. This CDR3 has 19 amino acids. Germline CDR1 reads SNHLY; CDR2 reads FYNNEI. After removal of 7 bases from V and 4 bases from J, the junction contained 22 bases not matched to a gene. CDR3 sequence: CASTFLPHLQGAFGTEAFF. In DNA, the CDR3 is TGTGCCAGCACCTTTCTTCCTCACCTACAGGGGGCTTTTGGCACTGAAGCTTTCTTT.

The chain carries TRBV2 and TRBJ2-2, with D possibly called TRBD1 or TRBD2 (5 bases each). Trimming cost V 2 bases and J 2 bases, with 12 bases left between them. Germline assignment: CDR1 SNHLY and CDR2 FYNNEI. CDR3 length: 16 amino acids. Here the CDR3 reads CASSEQGAYNTGELFF. For the CDR3, the DNA is TGTGCCAGCAGTGAACAGGGAGCCTACAACACCGGGGAGCTGTTTTTT.

The rearrangement uses TRBV29-1 and TRBJ1-1; 7 nucleotides line up with TRBD1. Looked up from germline, CDR1 is SQVTM and CDR2 is ANQGSEA. CDR3 length equals 11 residues. The V gene end was trimmed by 6 bases and the J gene end by 6 bases; junction bases not matched to a gene: 4. CDR3 nucleotides: TGCAGCGTAAGGGACAGTGCTGAAGCTTTCTTT. It translates to CSVRDSAEAFF.

The sample holds one count of this clone. The V call is TRBV19, the J call TRBJ2-6; D unclear. This CDR3 is 15 amino acids long. The germline CDR1 and CDR2 sequences are LNHDA and SQIVND (reference sequence). The V end lost 4 bases, the J end lost 2 bases, and 9 bases lay between the germline ends. The CDR3 region has the DNA TGTGCCAGTAGTACCCTACCCGCTGGGGCCAACGTCCTGACTTTC. Amino acid sequence: CASSTLPAGANVLTF.

This chain links TRBV29-1 with TRBJ2-7; the match to TRBD1 covers 9 bases. Germline CDR1 reads SQVTM; CDR2 reads ANQGSEA. This CDR3 contains 13 residues. With V trimmed by 4 bases and J by 7 bases, 8 bases remained unmatched. The CDR3 reads CSVADGQGLEQYF. The CDR3 DNA is TGCAGCGTTGCCGATGGACAGGGGTTGGAGCAGTACTTC.